This T cell receptor (beta chain) originates from a study of blood T cells in healthy people across ages. Whole-study results and caveats: Naive CD4+ cell counts and diversity both ran higher in long-lived than in aged donors.

The authors isolated at least 7 million PBMCs per sample. The CDR3 consists of 15 residues. Looked up from germline, CDR1 is MNHEY and CDR2 is SVGAGI. Of note for this clonotype: Its antigen is undetermined. A junction boundary mismatches the germline segment, possibly from a read error.

A sample-barcoded 5' primer and a J-beta primer mix were used in a second PCR of roughly 7 to 11 cycles. Via MiXCR, TCRdb re-called the 5' RACE reads, giving one row per CDR3 protein. The table shows roughly 680,000 distinct CDR3 sequences, with approximately 21% occurring only once. Material for sequencing was blood. V gene TRBV6-5 combines with J gene TRBJ2-5, with TRBD1 as a possible D gene (6 bases). The DNA end is a closer match to TRBJ2-7, so the J assignment may be wrong. This TCR was recovered from a man between 65 and 85 years old in good health. The CDR3 nucleotides are TGTGCCTGCAGTTACTCTCCCGGACAGAACTACGAGCAGTACTTC. As protein: CACSYSPGQNYEQYF.